This entry lists 21 T cell receptor beta chains sequenced from one sample in a study of blood T cell repertoires in COVID-19. Data came from immunoSEQ multiplex PCR; TCRdb stores just in-frame clones and leaves some out. Counted here are about 110,000 clones, 88% occurring once; the ten biggest clones make up approximately 3.4%. Material: peripheral blood. Receptors originate from a woman between 50 and 59 years old with acute or convalescent COVID-19.

This clone was seen just once. The chain links TRBV14 to TRBJ2-7, with 15 positions matching TRBD2. The CDR3 is 15 amino acids. Germline CDR1 SGHDN, CDR2 FVKESK. Unmatched junction bases numbered 0, after V lost 3 bases and J lost 3 bases. The CDR3 DNA sequence: TGTGCCAGCAGCCAGGGACTAGCGGGGGGCTACGAGCAGTACTTC. As protein: CASSQGLAGGYEQYF.

The rearrangement uses TRBV7-2 and TRBJ2-5, with a tentative D call TRBD2 (5 bases). The V gene's germline CDR1 is SGHTA and CDR2 FQGNSA. The CDR3 is made up of 14 amino acids. V was cut by 2 bases and J by 1 base, with 8 bases left in between. The chain's CDR3 is CASSLSGAQETQYF. The CDR3 DNA follows: TGTGCCAGCAGCTTAAGCGGAGCCCAAGAGACCCAGTACTTC.

The chain joins TRBV5-1 to TRBJ2-5; D possibly corresponds to TRBD2 (6 bases). Trimming removed 2 bases from V and 5 bases from J, with 10 bases in between. Germline V gene lookup returns CDR1 SGHRS and CDR2 YFSETQ. This CDR3 has 13 amino acids. CDR3 residues: CASSFGGGETQYF. The CDR3 DNA reads as TGCGCCAGCAGCTTTGGGGGAGGCGAGACCCAGTACTTC. The variable domain in full, completed from reference TRBV5-1 and TRBJ2-5, reads KAGVTQTPRYLIKTRGQQVTLSCSPISGHRSVSWYQQTPGQGLQFLFEYFSETQRNKGNFPGRFSGRQFSNSRSEMNVSTLELGDSALYLCASSFGGGETQYFGPGTRLLVL.

This clone has just one count. V is TRBV28 and J is TRBJ1-4; 7 bases line up with TRBD1. The CDR3 sequence is 14 residues long. The germline V gene has CDR1 MDHEN and CDR2 SYDVKM. The J segment lost 2 bases and the V segment lost 6 bases, leaving 3 bases of the junction unmatched. The CDR3 sequence: CASRPQGTNEKLFF. The CDR3 DNA sequence: TGTGCCAGCAGACCACAGGGGACTAATGAAAAACTGTTTTTT.

The chain employs TRBV25-1 and TRBJ2-5, with 13 nucleotides matching TRBD2. V shed 2 bases and J 5 bases; nucleotides not matched to a gene: 11. CDR3 length equals 18 residues. Germline values: CDR1 MGHDK, CDR2 SYGVNS. CDR3 DNA: TGTGCCAGCAGTGAACCCCGGACTAGCGGGAGCCTGGGGGAGACCCAGTACTTC. This sequence encodes CASSEPRTSGSLGETQYF. The entire variable domain, with the rest obtained from reference TRBV25-1 and TRBJ2-5, is as follows: EADIYQTPRYLVIGTGKKITLECSQTMGHDKMYWYQQDPGMELHLIHYSYGVNSTEKGDLSSESTVSRIRTEHFPLTLESARPSHTSQYLCASSEPRTSGSLGETQYFGPGTRLLVL.

The gene calls are TRBV19 and TRBJ1-2; 10 bases fit TRBD1. With V trimmed by 10 bases and J by 8 bases, 16 bases remained unmatched. This CDR3 is built from 15 residues. Germline CDR1 LNHDA, CDR2 SQIVND (reference sequence). The CDR3 sequence is CATRTGTGDSGGYTF. The CDR3 nucleotides read TGTGCCACGAGGACCGGGACAGGGGATTCAGGAGGCTACACCTTC.

The CDR3 here is CASSSTPRDLTGELFF. The DNA for the CDR3 is TGTGCCAGCAGCAGCACCCCCCGGGATTTGACCGGGGAGCTGTTTTTT. The gene calls are TRBV11-3 and TRBJ2-2; possible D gene TRBD2, 5 bases. Trimming pared 5 bases from V and 5 bases from J, leaving 18 bases between. CDR1 SGHNT and CDR2 YENEEA come from the germline V gene. This CDR3 has 16 amino acids.

This clone has just a few counts. In nucleotides, the CDR3 is TGTGCCAGCAGCGACTGGACAGGGCTAAACACAGATACGCAGTATTTT. This translates into CASSDWTGLNTDTQYF. The rearrangement joins TRBV5-6 to TRBJ2-3, with 8 bases matching TRBD1. This CDR3 is 16 amino acids long. In germline, CDR1 is SGHDT, CDR2 YYEEEE. V dropped 4 bases and J dropped 2; count of bases not matched to a gene: 9.

CDR3 coding DNA: TGTGCCAGTAGCCAGACTAGCGCTTACAATGAGCAGTTCTTC. Translating it yields CASSQTSAYNEQFF. The chain has TRBV19 and TRBJ2-1; 8 nucleotides match TRBD2. The CDR3 runs 14 residues. CDR1 is LNHDA, CDR2 SQIVND, per germline (reference sequence). Trimming cost V 6 bases and J 4 bases; bases outside gene matches: 5.

This clone has just a few counts. The chain joins TRBV5-1 to TRBJ1-4, with D unclear. Germline V gives CDR1 SGHRS, CDR2 YFSETQ. Trimming removed 2 bases from V and 7 bases from J, with 12 bases in between. The CDR3 consists of 14 residues. Written as DNA, the CDR3 is TGCGCCAGCAGCTTACAGCCTAATAGTGAAAAACTGTTTTTT. Amino acid sequence: CASSLQPNSEKLFF.

The chain employs TRBV18 and TRBJ2-5, with D possibly matching TRBD1 (6 bases). This CDR3 contains 14 residues. Between the trimmed V and J ends, which lost 0 bases and 10 bases, there was a span of 15 bases. CDR1 and CDR2 (germline): KGHSH, LQKENI. The CDR3 reads CASSPPTGQIGQYF. Here the CDR3 DNA reads TGTGCCAGCTCACCACCGACAGGTCAGATTGGCCAGTACTTC. Complete variable domain (other parts from reference TRBV18 and TRBJ2-5): NAGVMQNPRHLVRRRGQEARLRCSPMKGHSHVYWYRQLPEEGLKFMVYLQKENIIDESGMPKERFSAEFPKEGPSILRIQQVVRGDSAAYFCASSPPTGQIGQYFGPGTRLLVL.

The chain combines TRBV20-1 with TRBJ1-1, with 7 bases matching TRBD1. The germline CDR1 and CDR2 sequences are DFQATT and SNEGSKA (reference sequence). The CDR3 is 15 amino acids. V gave up 3 bases and J gave up 0 bases; unmatched junction bases: 7. The CDR3 is CSASRTGYMNTEAFF. DNA for the CDR3: TGCAGTGCTAGTAGGACAGGTTACATGAACACTGAAGCTTTCTTT.

The rearrangement uses TRBV7-2 and TRBJ1-5, with D hard to call. The CDR3 covers 15 residues. CDR1 SGHTA and CDR2 FQGNSA come from the germline V gene. The V end was cut by 2 bases, the J end by 0 bases, with 8 bases between. The CDR3 sequence: CASSLRGYSNQPQHF. The CDR3 region has the DNA TGTGCCAGCAGCTTAAGAGGGTATAGCAATCAGCCCCAGCATTTT.

The chain employs TRBV6-5 and TRBJ2-4, with 9 nucleotides matching TRBD2. CDR3 length: 14 amino acids. Unmatched junction bases numbered 7, after V lost 10 bases and J lost 3 bases. Germline CDR1 reads MNHEY; CDR2 reads SVGAGI. The DNA for the CDR3 is TGTGCCACCGGTAAACTAGCGGGCAAAAACATTCAGTACTTC. Translation: CATGKLAGKNIQYF.

The CDR3 nucleotides are TGCGCCAGCAGCCAAGACGGGGATCATGGCTATGGCTACACCTTC. It encodes CASSQDGDHGYGYTF. The chain has TRBV4-1 and TRBJ1-2, with unresolved D. Trimming pared 0 bases from V and 4 bases from J, leaving 12 bases between. Germline lookup yields CDR1 MGHRA and CDR2 YSYEKL. This CDR3 spans 15 amino acids.

The table lists this clone with a count of one. This sequence joins TRBV5-1 and TRBJ1-2, with 7 positions matching TRBD1. The CDR3 extends over 17 amino acids. Germline V gives CDR1 SGHRS, CDR2 YFSETQ. After removal of 0 bases from V and 7 bases from J, the junction contained 15 bases not matched to a gene. CDR3 sequence (DNA): TGCGCCAGCAGCTTGGTAGCAGGGGGAAGGGACACGGGTGGCTACACCTTC. Translated: CASSLVAGGRDTGGYTF. Filled out from reference TRBV5-1 and TRBJ1-2, the complete variable domain reads KAGVTQTPRYLIKTRGQQVTLSCSPISGHRSVSWYQQTPGQGLQFLFEYFSETQRNKGNFPGRFSGRQFSNSRSEMNVSTLELGDSALYLCASSLVAGGRDTGGYTFGSGTRLTVV.

This clone was seen only once. The V and J genes are TRBV7-9 and TRBJ2-7; tentatively, D is TRBD2 (5 bases). From germline, CDR1 is SEHNR and CDR2 FQNEAQ (reference sequence). The CDR3 extends over 16 amino acids. The V gene lost 0 bases and the J gene lost 0 bases, with 12 bases spanning the gap. CDR3 residues: CASSLAPGYSSYEQYF. CDR3 coding DNA: TGTGCCAGCAGCTTAGCCCCGGGATACAGCTCCTACGAGCAGTACTTC.

This clone was seen only a few times. The V call is TRBV19, the J call TRBJ2-7; TRBD2 agrees at 8 bases. The CDR3 length is 15 residues. CDR1 is LNHDA, CDR2 SQIVND, per germline (reference sequence). Trimming cost V 3 bases and J 4 bases; bases outside gene matches: 8. The DNA for the CDR3 is TGTGCCAGTAGTATCCAGGCGGGAGGCCGGTACGAGCAGTACTTC. Translation gives CASSIQAGGRYEQYF.

The chain combines TRBV6-2 or TRBV6-3 with TRBJ1-1; 7 positions match TRBD1. The CDR3 length is 15 residues. Per the germline V gene, CDR1 is MNHEY and CDR2 is SVGEGT. Trimming took 0 bases from V and 4 from J; bases not matched to a gene: 5. This CDR3 is CASSYSRGLGTEAFF. The CDR3, as DNA: TGTGCCAGCAGTTACTCGAGGGGGCTGGGCACTGAAGCTTTCTTT.

This chain joins TRBV28 and TRBJ1-2, with TRBD1 identical over 8 bases. The ends lost 5 bases at V and 8 bases at J; junction bases unmatched: 7. The length of the CDR3 is 13 residues. Germline V lookup: CDR1 MDHEN, CDR2 SYDVKM. CDR3 residues: CASSAQGADGYTF. In DNA form, the CDR3 reads TGTGCCAGCAGTGCCCAGGGGGCGGACGGCTACACCTTC.

This clone was counted only a few times. The J gene is TRBJ1-1, the V gene TRBV27; 7 nucleotides line up with TRBD1. Germline CDR1 reads MNHEY; CDR2 reads SMNVEV (reference sequence). The CDR3 has 11 residues. The trim removed 9 bases at V and 7 bases at J, leaving 5 bases unmatched. The CDR3 reads CASQTGSEAFF. The CDR3 DNA follows: TGTGCCAGTCAGACAGGGAGTGAAGCTTTCTTT.